Listed here are 24 T cell receptor beta chains from one sample, sequenced in a study of breast tumors, draining lymph nodes, adjacent tissues. TCRdb re-called the multiplex PCR reads with MiXCR, one entry per CDR3 protein. Of fewer than 250,000 distinct CDR3 sequences in the sample, around 32% are singletons; the top ten hold around 1.4%. Samples came from axillary lymph nodes draining the breast cancer. The sample consisted of axillary lymph node tissue. The receptors were gathered from a female donor with breast cancer. Some clones in this sample may be carry-over from other donors' samples.

The sample holds many counts of this clonotype. The chain couples TRBV15 to TRBJ2-5; D might be TRBD2 (6 bases). The CDR3 runs to 15 residues. The ends were cut back, 3 bases at V and 5 bases at J, with 16 bases in the middle. CDR1 and CDR2 from the germline V gene are LNHNV and YYDKDF (reference sequence). The CDR3 loop is CATSSSSASGETQYF. In nucleotides, the CDR3 is TGTGCCACCAGCAGCTCTAGCGCCAGTGGGGAGACCCAGTACTTC.

Notes on this clonotype: The junction does not match germline at one end; this may be a read error. The gene calls are TRBV24-1 and TRBJ2-1; D call uncertain. This CDR3 contains 13 residues. From germline, CDR1 is KGHDR and CDR2 SFDVKD. CDR3 nucleotide sequence: TGTGCCACCGAGGCCGGCTCCTACAGTGAGCAGTTCTTC. Translation gives CATEAGSYSEQFF.

This clonotype occurred many times. V gene TRBV9 combines with J gene TRBJ1-5; D not certain. The length of the CDR3 is 17 residues. The V gene lost 1 base and the J gene lost 7 bases, with 21 bases spanning the gap. Per the germline V gene, CDR1 is SGDLS and CDR2 is YYNGEE. CDR3 nucleotides: TGTGCCAGCAGCGTACTCCCCCGGGGAGTGCCAAGGCAGCCCCAGCATTTT. This gives the protein CASSVLPRGVPRQPQHF.

This clonotype has ten or more counts. The CDR3 loop reads CSVRGTSGESSYNEQFF. CDR3 nucleotides: TGCAGCGTTCGAGGGACTAGCGGGGAAAGCTCCTACAATGAGCAGTTCTTC. The chain links TRBV29-1 to TRBJ2-1; TRBD2 agrees at 13 bases. CDR3 length equals 17 residues. The V gene end was trimmed by 5 bases and the J gene end by 0 bases; junction bases not matched to a gene: 7. Germline assignment: CDR1 SQVTM and CDR2 ANQGSEA.

The chain is built from TRBV12-5 and TRBJ2-2, with D uncertain. Germline-derived CDR1 and CDR2 are LGHNT and FRNRAP. The ends were cut back, 2 bases at V and 8 bases at J, with 6 bases in the middle. The CDR3 is made up of 12 amino acids. The CDR3 DNA reads as TGTGCTAGTGGTTTGACCTCGGGGGAGCTGTTTTTT. The encoded protein is CASGLTSGELFF.

This clonotype was detected ten times or more. The rearrangement links TRBV27 to TRBJ1-2; 8 bases are a match to TRBD1. The V segment lost 0 bases and the J segment 6 bases; nucleotides outside the gene matches: 3. This CDR3 contains 14 residues. The germline CDR1 and CDR2 sequences are MNHEY and SMNVEV (reference sequence). The CDR3 DNA sequence: TGTGCCAGCAGTTTATCCGACAGGGGCGATGGCTACACCTTC. This gives the protein CASSLSDRGDGYTF.

This clonotype was detected ten times or more. J is TRBJ1-2 and V is TRBV20-1, with 8 bases that match TRBD1. Losses at the gene ends were 4 bases for V and 2 bases for J; bases not matched to a gene: 3. Germline CDR1 and CDR2: DFQATT and SNEGSKA (reference sequence). CDR3 length: 13 residues. DNA of the CDR3: TGCAGTGCTACCAGACAGGGGAACTATGGCTACACCTTC. Its translation: CSATRQGNYGYTF.

This clonotype was recorded at least ten times. This chain uses TRBV6-1 with TRBJ1-6; 8 positions match TRBD1. The CDR3 is made up of 14 amino acids. V shed 5 bases, J shed 6 bases, and the junction held 3 bases outside the gene matches. Looked up from germline, CDR1 is MNHNS and CDR2 is SASEGT. The CDR3 nucleotides read TGTGCCAGCAGTCTACAGGGGGGTAATTCACCCCTCCACTTT. It encodes CASSLQGGNSPLHF.

The chain recombines TRBV7-8 with TRBJ1-4, with D possibly matching TRBD1 (5 bases). Trimming cost V 2 bases and J 7 bases, with 14 bases left between them. The CDR3 length is 15 residues. Per germline, CDR1 SGHVS and CDR2 FQNEAQ. The CDR3 sequence is CASSLLGQESEKLFF. In nucleotides, the CDR3 is TGTGCCAGCAGCTTATTGGGGCAGGAGAGTGAAAAACTGTTTTTT. The full variable domain, in which reference TRBV7-8 and TRBJ1-4 provide the parts outside the CDR3, is GAGVSQSPRYKVAKRGQDVALRCDPISGHVSLFWYQQALGQGPEFLTYFQNEAQLDKSGLPSDRFFAERPEGSVSTLKIQRTQQEDSAVYLCASSLLGQESEKLFFGSGTQLSVL.

This clonotype was counted many times. The gene calls are TRBV12-3 or TRBV12-4 and TRBJ2-7; no clear D gene. The CDR3 totals 15 residues. V was cut by 0 bases and J by 0 bases, with 9 bases left in between. The CDR3, as DNA: TGTGCCAGCAGTTTAGCGGGGAAGATCTCCTACGAGCAGTACTTC. Its translation is CASSLAGKISYEQYF.

Many counts were recorded for this clonotype. The chain has TRBV5-6 and TRBJ2-7, with 7 bases that match TRBD1. Germline CDR1 reads SGHDT; CDR2 reads YYEEEE. V shed 4 bases, J shed 0 bases, and the junction held 10 bases outside the gene matches. This CDR3 spans 16 amino acids. Written as DNA, the CDR3 is TGTGCCAGCAGCGGGGGACAGACCCATCTCTCCTACGAGCAGTACTTC. As protein: CASSGGQTHLSYEQYF.

This clonotype was seen at least ten times. The chain has TRBV6-1 and TRBJ2-7; 7 bases fit TRBD1. V shed 7 bases, J shed 0 bases, and the junction held 6 bases outside the gene matches. Germline V gene sequence: CDR1 MNHNS, CDR2 SASEGT. The CDR3 extends over 14 amino acids. The CDR3 protein is CASTPGQSSYEQYF. The CDR3 DNA reads as TGTGCCAGCACTCCGGGACAGAGCTCCTACGAGCAGTACTTC.

At least ten counts were recorded for this clonotype. The V gene is TRBV7-8, the J gene TRBJ2-6; perhaps TRBD1 as D (6 bases). From germline, CDR1 is SGHVS and CDR2 FQNEAQ. The V end lost 3 bases, the J end lost 4 bases, and 10 bases lay between the germline ends. CDR3 size: 15 residues. This chain's CDR3 is CASSFSGAGANVLTF. The DNA for the CDR3 is TGTGCCAGCAGCTTTTCAGGGGCCGGGGCCAACGTCCTGACTTTC.

This clonotype appeared many times. J is TRBJ2-1 and V is TRBV14; the match to TRBD2 covers 8 bases. The J segment lost 8 bases and the V segment lost 1 base, leaving 7 bases of the junction unmatched. CDR3 length: 15 residues. The germline V gene has CDR1 SGHDN and CDR2 FVKESK. CDR3 sequence (DNA): TGTGCCAGCAGCCAAGCGGGAGGGAGGGCGGATGAGCAGTTCTTC. It translates to CASSQAGGRADEQFF.

This clonotype was seen a handful of times. The J gene is TRBJ2-3, the V gene TRBV30; maybe TRBD2 (5 bases). From germline, CDR1 is GTSNPN and CDR2 SVGIG (reference sequence). The CDR3 spans 17 residues. Trimming took 0 bases from V and 4 from J, leaving 20 bases between them. The CDR3, as DNA: TGTGCCTGGAGTGTACTGGTAGGAGGTGGGCCCCCAGATACGCAGTATTTT. Protein product: CAWSVLVGGGPPDTQYF. Filled out from reference TRBV30 and TRBJ2-3, the complete variable domain reads SQTIHQWPATLVQPVGSPLSLECTVEGTSNPNLYWYRQAAGRGLQLLFYSVGIGQISSEVPQNLSASRPQDRQFILSSKKLLLSDSGFYLCAWSVLVGGGPPDTQYFGPGTRLTVL.

This clonotype was seen a handful of times. The chain employs TRBV19 and TRBJ2-4; the match to TRBD2 covers 10 bases. The germline V gene has CDR1 LNHDA and CDR2 SQIVND (reference sequence). The CDR3 loop spans 18 amino acids. V was pared by 0 bases and J by 0 bases, with 5 bases of the junction left unmatched. The CDR3 loop reads CASSIDRTSGIAKNIQYF. The CDR3 region has the DNA TGTGCCAGTAGTATAGACAGGACTAGCGGTATAGCCAAAAACATTCAGTACTTC.

In its sample, this clonotype was seen many times. V gene TRBV20-1 combines with J gene TRBJ2-1; no definite D call. The ends were cut back, 2 bases at V and 7 bases at J, with 9 bases in the middle. CDR1 and CDR2 from the germline V gene are DFQATT and SNEGSKA (reference sequence). The length of the CDR3 is 12 residues. The DNA for the CDR3 is TGCAGTGCTAGACACGGAGAGAATGAGCAGTTCTTC. As protein: CSARHGENEQFF.

CDR3 bases: TGTGCCAGCAGTAAAAGCGGGAGCTCGGCAGATACGCAGTATTTT. Amino acid sequence: CASSKSGSSADTQYF. V is TRBV28 and J is TRBJ2-3; 8 bases are shared with TRBD2. Germline CDR1 and CDR2: MDHEN and SYDVKM. Unmatched junction bases numbered 8, after V lost 5 bases and J lost 4 bases. The CDR3 totals 15 residues.

V is TRBV29-1 and J is TRBJ2-3; D perhaps matches TRBD1 (6 bases). This CDR3 has 14 residues. Germline V gene sequence: CDR1 SQVTM, CDR2 ANQGSEA. Trimming left V 3 bases short and J 4 bases short, with 14 bases between. CDR3 sequence reads: CSVDQGQRPDTQYF. CDR3 DNA: TGCAGCGTTGATCAGGGACAAAGACCAGATACGCAGTATTTT.

This clonotype was counted between two and nine times. The rearrangement joins TRBV11-1 to TRBJ1-1; 8 nucleotides match TRBD1. This CDR3 has 15 residues. The germline V gene has CDR1 SGHAT and CDR2 FQDESV (reference sequence). The V segment lost 7 bases and the J segment 0 bases; nucleotides outside the gene matches: 7. The CDR3 is CASTGQGFMNTEAFF. CDR3 sequence (DNA): TGTGCCAGCACCGGACAGGGTTTTATGAACACTGAAGCTTTCTTT.

Worth noting for this clonotype: A read error may explain this, as a much larger clone is one base away. Since the CDR3 does not end with the conserved phenylalanine or tryptophan, this likely comes from a read error. The V and J genes are TRBV3-1 and TRBJ2-7, with 13 bases matching TRBD2. The CDR3 extends over 16 amino acids. Looked up from germline, CDR1 is LGHDT and CDR2 is YNNKEL (reference sequence). V dropped 4 bases and J dropped 2; count of bases not matched to a gene: 5. In nucleotides, the CDR3 is TGTGCCAGCAGCCCCAGGACTAGCGGGAGTACCTACGAGCAGTACTAC. This codes for CASSPRTSGSTYEQYY.

This clonotype was observed at least ten times. The chain joins TRBV18 to TRBJ1-5, with 7 bases lining up with TRBD1. Trimming cost V 5 bases and J 9 bases; bases outside gene matches: 7. CDR3 length equals 13 residues. Per germline, CDR1 KGHSH and CDR2 LQKENI. CDR3 DNA: TGTGCCAGCTCATTAGACAGGGAGGCGCCCCAGCATTTT. Its translation is CASSLDREAPQHF.

As for this clonotype: Because the CDR3's place on the DNA is in doubt, the DNA is left out and the CDR3 is given as listed by TCRdb. The V and J genes are TRBV7-8 and TRBJ2-7; the DNA was not used to check the table's D call, TRBD2. Germline CDR1 and CDR2: SGHVS and FQNEAQ. Inclusive of both ends, the CDR3 amounts to 17 amino acids. The CDR3 is CASSSYICSASSREQYF.

This clonotype was observed many times. This chain connects TRBV7-8 to TRBJ2-3; D remains ambiguous. V shed 1 base and J shed 6 bases, with 11 bases lying between them. This CDR3 is built from 14 residues. The germline CDR1 and CDR2 sequences are SGHVS and FQNEAQ. DNA for the CDR3: TGTGCCAGCAGCTTAGGGGCTGTTGGGGATACGCAGTATTTT. This translates into CASSLGAVGDTQYF.